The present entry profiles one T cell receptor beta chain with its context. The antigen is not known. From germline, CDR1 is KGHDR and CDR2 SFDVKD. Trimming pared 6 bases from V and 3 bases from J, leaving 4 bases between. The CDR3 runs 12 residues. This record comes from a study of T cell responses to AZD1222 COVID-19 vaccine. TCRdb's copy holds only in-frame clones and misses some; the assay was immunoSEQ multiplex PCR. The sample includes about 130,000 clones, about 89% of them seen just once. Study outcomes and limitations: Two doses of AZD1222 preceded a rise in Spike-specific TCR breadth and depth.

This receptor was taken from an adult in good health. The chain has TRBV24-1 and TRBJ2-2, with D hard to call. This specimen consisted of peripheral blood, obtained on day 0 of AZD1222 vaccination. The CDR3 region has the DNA TGTGCCACCAGTAAGGACACCGGGGAGCTGTTTTTT. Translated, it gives CATSKDTGELFF.